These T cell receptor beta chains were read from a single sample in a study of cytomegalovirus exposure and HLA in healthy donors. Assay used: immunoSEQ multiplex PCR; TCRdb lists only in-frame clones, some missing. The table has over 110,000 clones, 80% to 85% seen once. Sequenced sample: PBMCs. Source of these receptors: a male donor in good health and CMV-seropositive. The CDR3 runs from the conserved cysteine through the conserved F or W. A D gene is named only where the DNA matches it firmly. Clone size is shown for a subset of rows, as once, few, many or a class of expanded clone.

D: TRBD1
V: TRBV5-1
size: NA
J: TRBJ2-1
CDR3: CASSLGRTGDNEQFF
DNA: TGCGCCAGCAGCTTGGGGCGGACAGGGGACAATGAGCAGTTCTTC

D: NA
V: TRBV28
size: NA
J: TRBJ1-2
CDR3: CASRDGDKSYGYTF
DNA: TGTGCCAGCAGGGACGGGGACAAATCCTATGGCTACACCTTC

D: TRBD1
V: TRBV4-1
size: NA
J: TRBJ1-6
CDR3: CASSPPGQINSPLHF
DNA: TGCGCCAGCAGCCCGCCGGGACAGATAAATTCACCCCTCCACTTT

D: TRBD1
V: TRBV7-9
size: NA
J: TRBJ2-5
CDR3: CASSPTGDETQYF
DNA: TGTGCCAGCAGCCCGACAGGGGACGAGACCCAGTACTTC

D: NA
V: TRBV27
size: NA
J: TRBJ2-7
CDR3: CASSFYKSYEQYF
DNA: TGTGCCAGCAGTTTTTACAAATCCTACGAGCAGTACTTC

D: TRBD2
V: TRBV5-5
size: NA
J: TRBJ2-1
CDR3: CASSPTSGILSSYNEQFF
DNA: TGTGCCAGCAGCCCGACTAGCGGAATCCTTAGCTCCTACAATGAGCAGTTCTTC

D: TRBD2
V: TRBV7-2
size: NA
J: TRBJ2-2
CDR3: CASTTVSGRGTGELFF
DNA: TGTGCCAGCACAACTGTTAGCGGGAGGGGCACCGGGGAGCTGTTTTTT

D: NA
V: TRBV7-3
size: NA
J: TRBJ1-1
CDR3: CASSLTTVGEAFF
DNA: TGTGCCAGCAGCCTAACGACAGTAGGCGAAGCTTTCTTT

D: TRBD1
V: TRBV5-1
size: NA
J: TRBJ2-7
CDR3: CASSLDGTGILYEQYF
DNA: TGCGCCAGCAGCTTGGATGGGACAGGGATACTGTACGAGCAGTACTTC

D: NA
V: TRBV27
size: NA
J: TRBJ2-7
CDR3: CASSFPGNEQYF
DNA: TGTGCCAGCAGTTTCCCGGGGAACGAGCAGTACTTC

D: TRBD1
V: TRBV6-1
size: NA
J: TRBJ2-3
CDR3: CASSEGQGSDTQYF
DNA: TGTGCCAGCAGTGAAGGACAGGGGTCAGATACGCAGTATTTT

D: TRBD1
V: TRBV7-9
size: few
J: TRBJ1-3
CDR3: CASSLTGPHTIYF
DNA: TGTGCCAGCAGCCTGACAGGGCCACACACCATATATTTT

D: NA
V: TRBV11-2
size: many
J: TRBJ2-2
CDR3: CAIQIGGASAGELFF
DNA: TGTGCCATTCAAATCGGCGGGGCGAGCGCCGGGGAGCTGTTTTTT

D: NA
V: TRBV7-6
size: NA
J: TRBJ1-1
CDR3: CASSLAEAGGEAFF
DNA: TGTGCCAGCAGCTTAGCCGAGGCGGGGGGCGAAGCTTTCTTT

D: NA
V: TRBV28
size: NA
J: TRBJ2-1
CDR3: CASSLPNNEQFF
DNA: TGTGCCAGCAGTCTACCGAACAATGAGCAGTTCTTC

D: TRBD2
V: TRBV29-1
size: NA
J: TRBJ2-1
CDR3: CSVGGGNEQFF
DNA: TGCAGCGTTGGGGGGGGGAATGAGCAGTTCTTC

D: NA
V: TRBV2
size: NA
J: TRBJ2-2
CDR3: CASSLRTAGDTGELFF
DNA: TGTGCCAGCAGCCTAAGGACAGCCGGAGACACCGGGGAGCTGTTTTTT

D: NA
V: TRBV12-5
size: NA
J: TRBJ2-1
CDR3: CASGLAPRKTSIFEQFF
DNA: TGTGCTAGTGGTTTAGCACCCCGCAAAACTAGTATATTCGAGCAGTTCTTC

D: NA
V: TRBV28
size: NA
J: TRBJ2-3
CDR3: CATRPPGTIDTQYF
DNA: TGTGCCACCCGCCCCCCGGGAACGATAGATACGCAGTATTTT

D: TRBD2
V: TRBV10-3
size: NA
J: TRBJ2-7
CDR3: CATSGGTYEQYF
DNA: TGTGCCACTAGCGGGGGTACCTACGAGCAGTACTTC

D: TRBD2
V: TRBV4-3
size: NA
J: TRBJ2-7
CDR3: CASSQDNLAGISYEQYF
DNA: TGCGCCAGCAGCCAAGATAACCTAGCGGGGATCTCCTACGAGCAGTACTTC

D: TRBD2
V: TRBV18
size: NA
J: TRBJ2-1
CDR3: CASSPSSGSLNEQFF
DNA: TGTGCCAGCTCACCTTCTAGCGGGAGTTTGAATGAGCAGTTCTTC

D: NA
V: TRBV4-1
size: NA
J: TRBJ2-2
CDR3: CASSQDLGRGVGTGELFF
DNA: TGCGCCAGCAGCCAAGATCTTGGCAGGGGGGTTGGTACCGGGGAGCTGTTTTTT

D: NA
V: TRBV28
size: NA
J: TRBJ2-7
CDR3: CASSLQGYEQYF
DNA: TGTGCCAGCAGCCTACAGGGCTACGAGCAGTACTTC

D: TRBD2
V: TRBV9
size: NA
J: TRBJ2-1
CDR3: CASSVEGLAGGHNNEQFF
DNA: TGTGCCAGCAGCGTAGAGGGATTAGCGGGGGGGCATAACAATGAGCAGTTCTTC

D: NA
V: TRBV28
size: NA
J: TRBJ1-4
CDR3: CASRLNEKLFF
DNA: TGTGCCAGCAGACTGAATGAAAAACTGTTTTTT